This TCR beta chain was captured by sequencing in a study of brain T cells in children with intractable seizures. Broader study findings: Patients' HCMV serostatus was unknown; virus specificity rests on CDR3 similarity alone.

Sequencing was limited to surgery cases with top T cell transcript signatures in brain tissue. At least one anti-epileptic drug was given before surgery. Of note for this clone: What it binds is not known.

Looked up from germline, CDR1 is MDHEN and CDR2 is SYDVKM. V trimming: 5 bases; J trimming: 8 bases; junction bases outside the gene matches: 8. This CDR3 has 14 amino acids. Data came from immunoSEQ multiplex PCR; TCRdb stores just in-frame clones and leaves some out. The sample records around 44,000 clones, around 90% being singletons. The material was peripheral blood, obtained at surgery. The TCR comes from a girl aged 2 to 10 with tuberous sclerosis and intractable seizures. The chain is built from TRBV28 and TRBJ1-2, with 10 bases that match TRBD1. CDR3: CASSPPPGQGGYTF. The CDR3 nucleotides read TGTGCCAGCAGTCCCCCCCCGGGACAGGGGGGCTACACCTTC.